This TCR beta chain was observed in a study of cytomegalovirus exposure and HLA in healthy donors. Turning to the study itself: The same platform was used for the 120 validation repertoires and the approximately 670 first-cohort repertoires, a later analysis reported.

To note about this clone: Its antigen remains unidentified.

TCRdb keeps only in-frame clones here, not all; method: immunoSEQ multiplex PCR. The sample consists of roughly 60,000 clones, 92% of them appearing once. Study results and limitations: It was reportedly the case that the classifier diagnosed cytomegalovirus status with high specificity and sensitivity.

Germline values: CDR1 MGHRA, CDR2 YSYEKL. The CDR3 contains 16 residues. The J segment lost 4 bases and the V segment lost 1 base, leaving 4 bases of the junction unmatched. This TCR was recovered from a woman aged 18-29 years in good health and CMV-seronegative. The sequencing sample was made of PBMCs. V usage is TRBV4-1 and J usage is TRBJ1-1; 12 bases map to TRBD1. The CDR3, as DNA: TGCGCCAGCAGCCAAGTTGGGACAGGGGGCATCACTGAAGCTTTCTTT. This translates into CASSQVGTGGITEAFF.